The T cell receptor beta chain described here comes from a study of shared clonotypes between healthy human individuals. The CDR3 has 15 residues. Trimming cost V 0 bases and J 6 bases; bases outside gene matches: 3. From germline, CDR1 is LGHNA and CDR2 YSLEER. The repertoire was sequenced with immunoSEQ multiplex PCR; TCRdb's copy has only in-frame clones and lacks some. The sample lists fewer than 400,000 clones, roughly 70% occurring once. The chain recombines TRBV4-3 with TRBJ1-4; 8 bases are shared with TRBD1. The receptor's source is a man younger than 40 in good health. The sample comprised memory CD4+ T cells sorted from blood. This sample's subset: CD45RA-negative fraction. For the CDR3, the DNA is TGCGCCAGCAGCCAAGATAACAGGGGGGATGAAAAACTGTTTTTT. This encodes CASSQDNRGDEKLFF.